This TCR beta chain was obtained from a study of siplizumab effects on memory and regulatory T cells. Whole-study results and caveats: Proliferating clones, CD4+ or CD8+, lacked an assignable naive or memory phenotype in roughly 80-97% of cases. Naive T cells were seen as more diverse than memory cells and as major alloresponse contributors.

Germline V gene lookup returns CDR1 MDHEN and CDR2 SYDVKM. The CDR3 is 15 amino acids. V was shortened by 6 bases and J by 6 bases, with 18 bases between the two germline ends. As for this clone: Its target is unknown.

Across a few donor pairs, the naive, memory, effector memory and TEMRA subsets were sequenced without stimulation. Profiling relied on immunoSEQ multiplex PCR, and the TCRdb table lists in-frame clones only, not all of them. The sample holds 94,000 or so clones; roughly 96% are singletons and the top ten take 0.03% to 0.035%. This receptor was identified in a human donor in good health. The rearrangement links TRBV28 to TRBJ1-5; tentative D call: TRBD1 (5 bases). The source material was naive CD4+ T cells sorted from blood. The CDR3 DNA reads TGTGCCAGCAGGGACACACAATGGGGATTTCAGCCCCAGCATTTT. It is translated as CASRDTQWGFQPQHF.